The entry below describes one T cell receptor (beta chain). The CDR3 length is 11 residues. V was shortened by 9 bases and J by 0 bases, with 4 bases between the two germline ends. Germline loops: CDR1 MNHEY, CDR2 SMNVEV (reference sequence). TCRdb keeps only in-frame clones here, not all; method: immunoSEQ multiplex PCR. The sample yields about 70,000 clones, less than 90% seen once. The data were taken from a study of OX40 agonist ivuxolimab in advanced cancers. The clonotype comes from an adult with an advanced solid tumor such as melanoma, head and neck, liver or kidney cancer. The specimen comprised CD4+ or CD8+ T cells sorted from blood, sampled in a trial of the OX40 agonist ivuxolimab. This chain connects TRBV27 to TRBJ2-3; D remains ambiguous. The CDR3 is CASASTDTQYF. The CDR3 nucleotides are TGTGCCAGTGCTAGCACAGATACGCAGTATTTT.